One and the same sample provided the 14 T cell receptor beta chains below, sequenced in a study of cytomegalovirus exposure and HLA in healthy donors. PCR primers comprised 60 Vbeta and 13 Jbeta primers. Generated by immunoSEQ multiplex PCR, the TCRdb table keeps only in-frame clones and is missing some. There are about 93,000 clones in the sample; 55% to 70% occur only once, and approximately 6.3% lies in the top ten. The sample consisted of PBMCs. These TCRs come from a boy aged 5-17 years in good health and CMV-seropositive.

V usage is TRBV7-2 and J usage is TRBJ2-7; 9 nucleotides agree with TRBD2. The V and J ends lost 5 bases and 3 bases, in that order; junction bases with no gene match: 14. Germline CDR1 and CDR2: SGHTA and FQGNSA. CDR3 size: 17 residues. CDR3 in DNA: TGTGCCAGCAGCAGAGACGGGACTAGCAGGGGGGGCTACGAGCAGTACTTC. Translation: CASSRDGTSRGGYEQYF. Full variable domain (outside the CDR3, taken from reference TRBV7-2 and TRBJ2-7): GAGVSQSPSNKVTEKGKDVELRCDPISGHTALYWYRQSLGQGLEFLIYFQGNSAPDKSGLPSDRFSAERTGGSVSTLTIQRTQQEDSAVYLCASSRDGTSRGGYEQYFGPGTRLTVT.

This chain joins TRBV28 and TRBJ1-5; the D is unclear. Trimming shortened V by 4 bases and J by 3 bases, and 7 bases separated the two germline ends. This CDR3 has 13 residues. Germline lookup yields CDR1 MDHEN and CDR2 SYDVKM. The CDR3: CASSWQNNQPQHF. The CDR3 DNA reads as TGTGCCAGCAGTTGGCAGAACAATCAGCCCCAGCATTTT.

The V call is TRBV6-1, the J call TRBJ1-1; D not certain. The CDR3 spans 12 residues. CDR1 and CDR2 (germline): MNHNS, SASEGT. Deletions cut 8 bases from V and 5 bases from J, with 12 bases between. The CDR3 protein is CASLFPSTEAFF. The CDR3, as DNA: TGTGCCAGCTTATTCCCCAGTACTGAAGCTTTCTTT.

The V gene is TRBV11-2, the J gene TRBJ2-7; TRBD1 matches at 11 bases. V was pared by 3 bases and J by 3 bases, with 7 bases of the junction left unmatched. Germline V gene sequence: CDR1 SGHAT, CDR2 FQNNGV. The CDR3 is 16 residues long. The CDR3 DNA sequence: TGTGCCAGCAGCTTCTCCGGGACAGGGGGGATCTACGAGCAGTACTTC. Its protein is CASSFSGTGGIYEQYF.

The chain carries TRBV30 and TRBJ2-1; possibly TRBD2 for D (5 bases). The CDR3 contains 14 residues. Germline CDR1 and CDR2: GTSNPN and SVGIG (reference sequence). CDR3 residues: CAWERGNSYNEQFF. The CDR3 nucleotides read TGTGCTTGGGAACGGGGAAACTCCTACAATGAGCAGTTCTTC.

The gene calls are TRBV6-5 and TRBJ1-5, with TRBD1 matching over 8 bases. The germline V gene has CDR1 MNHEY and CDR2 SVGAGI. V was pared by 5 bases and J by 6 bases, with 6 bases of the junction left unmatched. This CDR3 has 14 residues. CDR3 sequence: CASSNDRGVQPQHF. CDR3 coding DNA: TGTGCCAGCAGTAACGACAGGGGTGTTCAGCCCCAGCATTTT.

The chain has TRBV30 and TRBJ2-2, with TRBD2 as a possible D gene (5 bases). Germline V CDR1 and CDR2: GTSNPN, SVGIG (reference sequence). This CDR3 comprises 15 residues. Trimming stripped 1 base from V and 4 bases from J, with 13 bases between. CDR3 sequence: CAWSGGSGFTGELFF. The CDR3 nucleotides read TGTGCCTGGAGTGGAGGGTCGGGGTTCACCGGGGAGCTGTTTTTT.

Only a few counts were recorded for this clone. J is TRBJ2-3 and V is TRBV7-9; TRBD2 aligns across 8 bases. The V gene's germline CDR1 is SEHNR and CDR2 FQNEAQ (reference sequence). With 3 bases clipped from V and 6 bases from J, the junction kept 8 bases outside the gene matches. The CDR3 length is 15 residues. The CDR3 is CASSLNGGAPDTQYF. As DNA, the CDR3 is TGTGCCAGCAGCTTGAACGGGGGGGCCCCCGATACGCAGTATTTT.

The rearrangement links TRBV6-5 to TRBJ1-1; TRBD1 agrees at 8 bases. After removal of 2 bases from V and 5 bases from J, the junction contained 4 bases not matched to a gene. Germline assignment: CDR1 MNHEY and CDR2 SVGAGI. The CDR3 runs 14 residues. CDR3 residues: CASSYRTGLTEAFF. The CDR3 DNA is TGTGCCAGCAGTTACCGGACAGGGTTGACTGAAGCTTTCTTT.

For this clone: A junction end diverges from the germline sequence, so it may reflect a read error. V is TRBV4-2 and J is TRBJ2-7, with TRBD2 identical over 12 bases. Germline V gene sequence: CDR1 LGHNA, CDR2 YNFKEQ. This CDR3 contains 16 residues. DNA of the CDR3: TGTGCCAGCAGCCAAGATCTAGCGGGAGGGCCCCACGAGCAGCACTTC. Protein sequence: CASSQDLAGGPHEQHF.

The J gene is TRBJ2-6, the V gene TRBV11-3; TRBD1 agrees at 11 bases. Unmatched junction bases numbered 10, after V lost 2 bases and J lost 4 bases. The CDR3 contains 19 residues. Per germline, CDR1 SGHNT and CDR2 YENEEA. CDR3 DNA sequence: TGTGCCAGCAGCTTATCCCCGGGACAGGGGGGAGGAGGGGCCAACGTCCTGACTTTC. It codes for CASSLSPGQGGGGANVLTF.

The rearrangement links TRBV19 to TRBJ2-2; D gene ambiguous. Germline CDR1 is LNHDA and CDR2 is SQIVND (reference sequence). Trimming removed 1 base from V and 7 bases from J, with 7 bases in between. This CDR3 spans 13 amino acids. CDR3 region: CASSIVVGGELFF. CDR3 nucleotide sequence: TGTGCCAGTAGTATAGTGGTCGGCGGGGAGCTGTTTTTT.

This clone was picked up a small number of times. This chain joins TRBV27 and TRBJ1-5; D unresolved. Germline V CDR1 and CDR2: MNHEY, SMNVEV (reference sequence). The CDR3 consists of 14 residues. Trimming took off 3 bases at V and 3 bases at J, with 9 bases between the two ends. Here the CDR3 reads CASSFFDYNQPQHF. DNA of the CDR3: TGTGCCAGCAGTTTTTTTGACTACAATCAGCCCCAGCATTTT.

This rearrangement joins TRBV29-1 to TRBJ1-4; D may be TRBD1 (6 bases). The germline V gene encodes CDR1 SQVTM and CDR2 ANQGSEA. CDR3 length equals 13 residues. V dropped 6 bases and J dropped 8 bases, with 16 bases sitting between them. CDR3 in DNA: TGCAGCGTCCAAGGGGGATTCGGCGAAAAACTGTTTTTT. Its translation: CSVQGGFGEKLFF.